The subject of this entry is one T cell receptor (beta chain). No antigen is known for it. This sample is part of a study of T-cell memory formation after mild COVID-19. Study-wide points: Of the contracting clones, CD4+ ones lay mainly in CM and EM, and CD8+ ones in EMRA. From day 15 to 85, contracting clones were balanced between CD4 and CD8, whereas later expanders leaned toward CD4+.

V lost 1 base to trimming and J lost 3 bases, with 13 bases between them. CDR3 size: 16 residues. Germline V lookup: CDR1 SGHTA, CDR2 FQGNSA. Via MiXCR, TCRdb re-called the 5' RACE reads, giving one row per CDR3 protein. The sample has under 50,000 distinct CDR3 sequences, 25% to 30% seen once. This chain links TRBV7-2 with TRBJ1-5, with D uncertain. The sample was PBMCs or a T cell subset sorted from them (not recorded which). This clonotype was obtained from a young man who had mild COVID-19 (a few samples of this study predate the infection). Cell type and time point are not known. CDR3 DNA sequence: TGTGCCAGCAGCTTAGTTGGCAGGCGGACCAATCAGCCCCAGCATTTT. Translated, it gives CASSLVGRRTNQPQHF.